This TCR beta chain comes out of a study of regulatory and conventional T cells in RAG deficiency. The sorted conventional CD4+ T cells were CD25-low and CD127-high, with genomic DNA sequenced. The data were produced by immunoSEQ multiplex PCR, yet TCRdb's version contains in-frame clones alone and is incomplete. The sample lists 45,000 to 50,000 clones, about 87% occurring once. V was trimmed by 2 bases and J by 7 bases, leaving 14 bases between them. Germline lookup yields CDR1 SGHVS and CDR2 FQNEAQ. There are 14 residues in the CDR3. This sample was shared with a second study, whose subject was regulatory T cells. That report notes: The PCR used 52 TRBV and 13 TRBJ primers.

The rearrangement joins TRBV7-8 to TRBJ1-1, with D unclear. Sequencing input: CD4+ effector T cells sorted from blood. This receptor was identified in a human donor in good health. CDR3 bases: TGTGCCAGCAGCTTAAAGAGGGTTGAAGATGAAGCTTTCTTT. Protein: CASSLKRVEDEAFF.